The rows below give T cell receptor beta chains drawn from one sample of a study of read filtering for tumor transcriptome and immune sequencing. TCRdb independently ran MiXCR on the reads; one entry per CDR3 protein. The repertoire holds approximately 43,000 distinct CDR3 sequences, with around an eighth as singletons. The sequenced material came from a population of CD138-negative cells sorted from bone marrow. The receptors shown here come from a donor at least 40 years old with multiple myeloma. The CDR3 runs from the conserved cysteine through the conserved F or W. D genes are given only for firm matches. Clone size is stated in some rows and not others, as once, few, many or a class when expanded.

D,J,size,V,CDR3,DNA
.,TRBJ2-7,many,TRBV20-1,CSASRRRGSYEQYF,TGCAGTGCTAGTAGACGGCGGGGCTCCTACGAGCAGTACTTC
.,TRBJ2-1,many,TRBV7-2,CASRTRDEQFF,TGTGCCAGCAGGACCAGAGATGAGCAGTTCTTC
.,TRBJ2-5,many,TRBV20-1,CSARDPRKGDQETQYF,TGCAGTGCTAGAGATCCGCGCAAGGGGGACCAAGAGACCCAGTACTTC
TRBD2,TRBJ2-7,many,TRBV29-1,CSVKLAGVNEQYF,TGCAGCGTTAAACTAGCGGGAGTCAACGAGCAGTACTTC
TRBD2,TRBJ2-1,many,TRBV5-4,CASSVGLGGYEQFF,TGTGCCAGCAGCGTGGGACTAGGAGGGTATGAGCAGTTCTTC
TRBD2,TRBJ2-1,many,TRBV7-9,CASRGGTSGSYNEQFF,TGTGCCAGCAGGGGGGGGACTAGCGGGAGTTACAATGAGCAGTTCTTC
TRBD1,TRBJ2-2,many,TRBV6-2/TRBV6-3,CASSTLIRDRGLNTGELFF,TGTGCCAGCAGTACCCTCATCCGGGACAGGGGCCTGAACACCGGGGAGCTGTTTTTT
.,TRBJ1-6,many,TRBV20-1,CSASGGNSPLHF,TGCAGTGCTAGTGGCGGGAATTCACCCCTCCACTTT
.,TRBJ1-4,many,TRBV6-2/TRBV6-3,CASSYTNEKLFF,TGTGCCAGCAGTTACACCAATGAAAAACTGTTTTTT
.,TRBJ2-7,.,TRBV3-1,CASSQEVEQYF,TGTGCCAGCAGCCAAGAGGTCGAGCAGTACTTC
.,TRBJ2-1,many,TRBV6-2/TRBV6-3,CASSYSGTSNNEQFF,TGTGCCAGCAGTTACTCAGGGACTTCGAACAATGAGCAGTTCTTC
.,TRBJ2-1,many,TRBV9,CASSQMSKTSNEQFF,TGTGCCAGCAGCCAAATGTCAAAGACTTCCAATGAGCAGTTCTTC
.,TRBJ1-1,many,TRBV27,CASSFLRQVGTEAFF,TGTGCCAGCAGTTTCCTCCGACAGGTAGGCACTGAAGCTTTCTTT
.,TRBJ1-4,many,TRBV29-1,CSVEDPRGKLFF,TGCAGCGTTGAAGATCCGCGAGGAAAACTGTTTTTT
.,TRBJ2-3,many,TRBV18,CASSPYGPPRDTQYF,TGTGCCAGCTCACCTTACGGACCGCCTAGAGATACGCAGTATTTT
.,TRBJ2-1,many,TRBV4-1,CASSQEGGYWYEQFF,TGCGCCAGCAGCCAAGAGGGCGGGTACTGGTATGAGCAGTTCTTC
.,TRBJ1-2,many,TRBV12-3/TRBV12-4,CASSSTGNYGYTF,TGTGCCAGCAGTTCTACAGGGAACTATGGCTACACCTTC
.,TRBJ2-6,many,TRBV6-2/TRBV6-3,CASNSRRLISGANVLTF,TGTGCCAGTAATTCCCGAAGGCTGATCTCTGGGGCCAACGTCCTGACTTTC
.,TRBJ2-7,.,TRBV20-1,CSARGADPYEQYF,TGCAGTGCTAGAGGTGCGGATCCCTACGAGCAGTACTTC
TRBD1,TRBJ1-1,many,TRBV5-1,CASRTTGGPLTEAFF,TGCGCCAGCAGAACGACAGGGGGGCCCTTGACTGAAGCTTTCTTT
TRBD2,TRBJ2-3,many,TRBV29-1,CSVEGSGSTDTQYF,TGCAGCGTTGAAGGTAGCGGGAGCACAGATACGCAGTATTTT
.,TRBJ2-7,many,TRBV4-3,CASSQEAGTSYEQYF,TGCGCCAGCAGCCAAGAGGCCGGGACATCCTACGAGCAGTACTTC
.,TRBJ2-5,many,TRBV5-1,CASSSVRQIQETQYF,TGCGCCAGCAGCTCCGTGCGACAGATCCAAGAGACCCAGTACTTC
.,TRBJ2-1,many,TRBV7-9,CASSLASRYNEQFF,TGTGCCAGCAGCTTAGCCTCGCGCTACAATGAGCAGTTCTTC
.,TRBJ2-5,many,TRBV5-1,CASSLGLPEETQYF,TGCGCCAGCAGCTTAGGACTACCCGAAGAGACCCAGTACTTC
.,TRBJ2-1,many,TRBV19,CASNRGAYNEQFF,TGTGCCAGTAATCGGGGAGCCTACAATGAGCAGTTCTTC
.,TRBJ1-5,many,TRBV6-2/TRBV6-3,CASSYVGRNQPQHF,TGTGCCAGCAGTTATGTGGGGCGCAATCAGCCCCAGCATTTT
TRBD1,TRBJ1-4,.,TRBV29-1,CSVVDRGHEKLFF,TGCAGCGTTGTGGACAGGGGGCACGAAAAACTGTTTTTT
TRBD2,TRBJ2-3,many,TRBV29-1,CSVGEPAGRTDTQYF,TGCAGCGTTGGGGAACCAGCGGGACGCACAGATACGCAGTATTTT
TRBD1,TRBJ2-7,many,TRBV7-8,CASGFSGTGTVAYEQYF,TGTGCCAGCGGATTTTCCGGGACAGGCACCGTTGCCTACGAGCAGTACTTC